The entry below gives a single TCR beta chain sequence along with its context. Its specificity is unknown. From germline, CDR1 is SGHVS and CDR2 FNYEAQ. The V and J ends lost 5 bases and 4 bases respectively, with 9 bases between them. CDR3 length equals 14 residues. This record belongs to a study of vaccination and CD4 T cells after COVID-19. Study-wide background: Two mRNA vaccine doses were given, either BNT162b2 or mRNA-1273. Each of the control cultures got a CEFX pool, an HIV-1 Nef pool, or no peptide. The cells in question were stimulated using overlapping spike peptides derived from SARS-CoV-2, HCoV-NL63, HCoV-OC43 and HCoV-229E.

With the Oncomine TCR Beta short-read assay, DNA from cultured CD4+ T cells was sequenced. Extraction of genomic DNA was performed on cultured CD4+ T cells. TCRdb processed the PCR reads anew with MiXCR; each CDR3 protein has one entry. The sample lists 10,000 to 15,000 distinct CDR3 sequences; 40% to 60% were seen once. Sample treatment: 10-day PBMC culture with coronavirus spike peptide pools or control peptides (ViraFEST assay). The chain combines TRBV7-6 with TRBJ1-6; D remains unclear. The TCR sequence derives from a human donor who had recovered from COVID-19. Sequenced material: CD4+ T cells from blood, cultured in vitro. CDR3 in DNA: TGTGCCAGCAGCGTGGGAGTTTATAATTCACCCCTCCACTTT. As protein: CASSVGVYNSPLHF.